This TCR beta chain was sequenced in a study of response to subunit inactivated influenza vaccine. Study-wide points: Each seasonal influenza vaccination recruits few new T cells, the authors suggested.

Per germline, CDR1 SNHLY and CDR2 FYNNEI. This CDR3 is built from 13 residues. V gave up 5 bases and J gave up 5 bases, with 10 bases separating them. TCRdb re-called the RT-PCR reads with MiXCR, one entry per CDR3 protein. This table holds about 780,000 distinct CDR3 sequences, under 20% found once. Points on this clonotype: The antigen is not known.

The chain carries TRBV2 and TRBJ2-1; no firm D call. Sequences were derived from PBMCs from blood, sampled 4 to 6 days after vaccination. The source is a man aged 45-65 years who received an inactivated influenza vaccine. The CDR3 is CASSRLGHNEQFF. The CDR3 nucleotides read TGTGCCAGCAGTAGATTAGGGCACAATGAGCAGTTCTTC.